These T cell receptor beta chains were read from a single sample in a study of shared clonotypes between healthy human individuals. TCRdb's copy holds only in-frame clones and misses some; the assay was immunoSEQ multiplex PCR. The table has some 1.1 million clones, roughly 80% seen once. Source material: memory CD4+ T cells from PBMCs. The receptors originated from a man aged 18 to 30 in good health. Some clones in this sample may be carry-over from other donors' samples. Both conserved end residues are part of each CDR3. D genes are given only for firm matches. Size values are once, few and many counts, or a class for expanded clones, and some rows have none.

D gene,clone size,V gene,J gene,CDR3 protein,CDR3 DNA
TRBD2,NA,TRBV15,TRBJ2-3,CATSRGLAGAADTQYF,TGTGCCACCAGCAGGGGACTAGCGGGAGCTGCAGATACGCAGTATTTT
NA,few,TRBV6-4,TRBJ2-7,CASSALVRQESSYEQYF,TGTGCCAGCTCTGCCCTAGTTAGACAGGAAAGCTCCTACGAGCAGTACTTC
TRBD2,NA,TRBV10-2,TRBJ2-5,CASRLAGEETQYF,TGCGCCAGCAGGCTAGCGGGTGAAGAGACCCAGTACTTC
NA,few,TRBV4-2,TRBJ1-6,CASSQDRLGPLHF,TGTGCCAGCAGCCAAGATCGCTTGGGGCCCCTCCACTTT
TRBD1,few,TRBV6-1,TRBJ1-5,CATVGQGNQPQHF,TGTGCCACCGTAGGACAGGGGAATCAGCCCCAGCATTTT
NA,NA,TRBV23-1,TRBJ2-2,CASSQSWGNNTGELFF,TGCGCCAGCAGTCAATCCTGGGGAAATAACACCGGGGAGCTGTTTTTT
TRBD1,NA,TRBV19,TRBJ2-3,CASSIAGQGSSDTQYF,TGTGCCAGTAGTATAGCCGGACAGGGCTCCTCAGATACGCAGTATTTT
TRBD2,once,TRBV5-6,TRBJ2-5,CASSAGLAGPSQETQYF,TGTGCCAGCAGCGCGGGACTAGCGGGACCCTCTCAAGAGACCCAGTACTTC
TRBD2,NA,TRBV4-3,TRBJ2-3,CASSRSLAADTQYF,TGCGCCAGCAGCCGATCTCTAGCGGCAGATACGCAGTATTTT
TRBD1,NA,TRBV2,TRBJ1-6,CASSNRGLYSPLHF,TGTGCCAGCAGCAACAGGGGGCTTTACTCACCCCTCCACTTT
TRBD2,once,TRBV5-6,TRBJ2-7,CASSPLGVAGVREQYF,TGTGCCAGCAGCCCACTTGGGGTGGCGGGAGTACGGGAGCAGTACTTC
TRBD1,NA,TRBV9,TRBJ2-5,CASSPDRGTQYF,TGTGCCAGCAGCCCAGACAGGGGGACCCAGTACTTC
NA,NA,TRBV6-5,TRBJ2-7,CASSRPGVVHEQYF,TGTGCCAGCAGCCGCCCGGGGGTAGTCCACGAGCAGTACTTC
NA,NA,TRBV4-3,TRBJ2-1,CASSQWDRGNEQFF,TGCGCCAGCAGCCAGTGGGATCGGGGGAATGAGCAGTTCTTC
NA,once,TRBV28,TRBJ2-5,CASSLSGRGRQETQYF,TGTGCCAGCAGTTTATCTGGCAGGGGGAGGCAAGAGACCCAGTACTTC